In its sample, the clone carrying this TCR beta chain was seen once. The antigen remains unidentified. The V segment lost 6 bases and the J segment 1 base; nucleotides outside the gene matches: 4. The germline V gene has CDR1 SGHVS and CDR2 FQNEAQ. The CDR3 loop spans 14 amino acids. RNA was isolated and reverse transcribed to cDNA, the sequencing template. The assay was immunoSEQ multiplex PCR, and TCRdb's table has in-frame clones only and misses some. The repertoire holds 210,000 or so clones, with over 60% as singletons. The source of the sample is a study of CD8+ T cells in alopecia areata. Notes on the study in general: The study found tofacitinib significantly decreased scalp clonality and expanded CD8+ clones among the top 100.

Specified treatment: oral pan-JAK inhibitor, 5-10 mg twice daily. This sample comprised CD4+ T cells sorted from blood, obtained at approximately week 45, from a patient treated with tofacitinib. The chain couples TRBV7-8 to TRBJ1-1; 8 bases line up with TRBD1. The clonotype comes from a human donor with alopecia areata. The DNA for the CDR3 is TGTGCCAGCAGACCAGGGGGCAGGAACACTGAAGCTTTCTTT. Its protein is CASRPGGRNTEAFF.